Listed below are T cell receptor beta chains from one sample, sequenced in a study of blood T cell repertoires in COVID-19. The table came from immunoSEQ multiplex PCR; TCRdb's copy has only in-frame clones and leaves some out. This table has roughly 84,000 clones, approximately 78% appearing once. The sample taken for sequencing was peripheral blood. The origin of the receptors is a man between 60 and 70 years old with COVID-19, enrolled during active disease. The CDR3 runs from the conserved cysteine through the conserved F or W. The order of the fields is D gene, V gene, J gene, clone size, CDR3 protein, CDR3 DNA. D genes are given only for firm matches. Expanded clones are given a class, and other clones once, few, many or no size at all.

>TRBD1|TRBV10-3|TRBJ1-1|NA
CAISDDRETEAFF
TGTGCCATCAGTGATGACAGGGAGACTGAAGCTTTCTTT
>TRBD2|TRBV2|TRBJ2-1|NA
CASSPGGGRGNEQFF
TGTGCCAGCAGCCCCGGGGGGGGGAGAGGAAATGAGCAGTTCTTC
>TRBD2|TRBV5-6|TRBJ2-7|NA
CASSLPGLATYEQYF
TGTGCCAGCAGCTTACCGGGACTAGCAACCTACGAGCAGTACTTC
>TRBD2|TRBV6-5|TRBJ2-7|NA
CASSYSGAGGGYEQYF
TGTGCCAGCAGTTACTCTGGGGCGGGAGGGGGCTACGAGCAGTACTTC
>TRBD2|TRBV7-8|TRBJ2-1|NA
CASSRGTSGYNEQFF
TGTGCCAGCAGCCGAGGGACTAGCGGATACAATGAGCAGTTCTTC
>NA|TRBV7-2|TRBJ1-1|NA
CASSLATVAEAFF
TGTGCCAGCAGCTTAGCAACGGTCGCTGAAGCTTTCTTT
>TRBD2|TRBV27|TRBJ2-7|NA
CASSFGLAGAGEQYF
TGTGCCAGCAGTTTTGGACTAGCGGGAGCTGGAGAGCAGTACTTC
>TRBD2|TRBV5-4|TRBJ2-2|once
CASSLVSGTSNHVAGELFF
TGTGCCAGCAGCTTGGTTAGCGGGACCTCGAACCATGTCGCCGGGGAGCTGTTTTTT
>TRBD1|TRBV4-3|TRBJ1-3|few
CASSQQGDGNTIYF
TGCGCCAGCAGCCAACAGGGGGACGGAAACACCATATATTTT
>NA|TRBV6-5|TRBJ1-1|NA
CASSMRGEDTEAFF
TGTGCCAGCAGTATGCGGGGGGAGGACACTGAAGCTTTCTTT
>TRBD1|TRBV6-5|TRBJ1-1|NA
CASSPDRDRLTEAFF
TGTGCCAGCAGCCCAGACAGGGATCGGTTGACTGAAGCTTTCTTT
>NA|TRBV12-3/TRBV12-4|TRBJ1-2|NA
CASSRQHYGYTF
TGTGCCAGCAGCCGACAGCACTATGGCTACACCTTC
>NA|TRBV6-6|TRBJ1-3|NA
CASTPTPPSGNTIYF
TGTGCCAGTACTCCCACGCCGCCCTCTGGAAACACCATATATTTT
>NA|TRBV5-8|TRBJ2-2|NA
CASSFQGPSGELFF
TGTGCCAGCAGCTTTCAGGGGCCAAGCGGGGAGCTGTTTTTT
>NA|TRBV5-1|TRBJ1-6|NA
CASQAGAGNSPLHF
TGCGCCAGCCAAGCGGGGGCAGGGAATTCACCCCTCCACTTT
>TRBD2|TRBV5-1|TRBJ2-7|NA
CASSLTSGGKEQYF
TGCGCCAGCAGCCTGACTAGCGGGGGGAAAGAGCAGTACTTC
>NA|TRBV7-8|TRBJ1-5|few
CASSLEQLQPQHF
TGTGCCAGCAGCTTAGAACAGCTACAGCCCCAGCATTTT
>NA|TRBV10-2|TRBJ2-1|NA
CASSDQRGSYNEQFF
TGCGCCAGCAGTGATCAGAGAGGGTCCTACAATGAGCAGTTCTTC
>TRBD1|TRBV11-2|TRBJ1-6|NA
CASSLRAGGQGNSPLHF
TGTGCCAGCAGCTTACGCGCAGGGGGACAGGGAAATTCACCCCTCCACTTT
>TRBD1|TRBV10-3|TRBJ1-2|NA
CAISGDRGSYGYTF
TGTGCCATCAGTGGTGACAGGGGTAGTTATGGCTACACCTTC
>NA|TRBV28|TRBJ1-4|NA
CASGTRGTNEKLFF
TGTGCCAGCGGTACAAGGGGTACAAATGAAAAACTGTTTTTT
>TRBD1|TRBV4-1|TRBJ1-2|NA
CASSRDSNYGYTF
TGCGCCAGCAGCCGGGACAGTAACTATGGCTACACCTTC
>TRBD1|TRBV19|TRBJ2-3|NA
CASSIGQGNTDTQYF
TGTGCCAGTAGTATAGGACAGGGGAATACAGATACGCAGTATTTT
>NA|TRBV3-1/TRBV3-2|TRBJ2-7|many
CASSPLRDEQYF
TGTGCCAGCAGCCCCCTACGGGACGAGCAGTACTTC
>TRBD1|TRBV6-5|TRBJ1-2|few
CASSRRTGDVFGYTF
TGTGCCAGCAGCCGAAGGACAGGGGATGTATTCGGCTACACCTTC
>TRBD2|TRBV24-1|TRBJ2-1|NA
CATSGGGSYNEQFF
TGTGCCACCAGTGGCGGCGGGAGTTACAATGAGCAGTTCTTC
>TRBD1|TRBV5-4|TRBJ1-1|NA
CASSLTDRTEAFF
TGTGCCAGCAGCTTGACGGACAGGACTGAAGCTTTCTTT
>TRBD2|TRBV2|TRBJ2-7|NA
CASSEGGGRSYEQYF
TGTGCCAGCAGTGAAGGTGGCGGGAGGTCCTACGAGCAGTACTTC
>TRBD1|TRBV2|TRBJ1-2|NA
CASSSTTGGASDGYTF
TGTGCCAGCAGTTCTACGACAGGGGGCGCGTCTGATGGCTACACCTTC
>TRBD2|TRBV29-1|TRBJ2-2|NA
CSAQTGGTSGSVVGELFF
TGCAGCGCTCAGACAGGGGGGACTAGCGGGAGTGTTGTCGGGGAGCTGTTTTTT
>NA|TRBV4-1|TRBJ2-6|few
CASSQLQQGTGANVLTF
TGCGCCAGCAGCCAACTACAGCAGGGTACTGGGGCCAACGTCCTGACTTTC
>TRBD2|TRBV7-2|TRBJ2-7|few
CASSLGAGYTYEQYF
TGTGCCAGCAGCTTAGGAGCGGGGTATACCTACGAGCAGTACTTC
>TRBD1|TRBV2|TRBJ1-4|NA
CASSKQGVEKLFF
TGTGCCAGCAGTAAACAGGGGGTTGAAAAACTGTTTTTT
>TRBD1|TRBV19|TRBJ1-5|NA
CASRGTGTDQPQHF
TGTGCCAGTAGAGGGACAGGTACCGATCAGCCCCAGCATTTT
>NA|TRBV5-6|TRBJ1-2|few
CASSGGDNYGYTF
TGTGCCAGCAGCGGGGGCGATAACTATGGCTACACCTTC
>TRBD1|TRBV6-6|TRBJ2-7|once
CATVKGGLEQYF
TGTGCCACCGTTAAAGGGGGCCTCGAGCAGTACTTC
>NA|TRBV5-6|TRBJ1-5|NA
CASSWFRGTNQPQHF
TGTGCCAGCAGCTGGTTCAGGGGTACGAATCAGCCCCAGCATTTT
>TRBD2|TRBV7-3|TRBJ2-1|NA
CASSLRGVVSGINEQFF
TGTGCCAGCAGCTTAAGGGGGGTTGTTAGCGGGATAAATGAGCAGTTCTTC